This entry features one T cell receptor (beta chain) sequence. What it binds is unknown. Sequenced by immunoSEQ multiplex PCR; TCRdb stores in-frame clones only, minus some. This table has around 180,000 clones, 94% appearing once. Per the germline V gene, CDR1 is MNHEY and CDR2 is SMNVEV (reference sequence). The CDR3 is 17 residues long. J lost 1 base, V lost 0 bases, and 6 bases had no gene match. This record belongs to a study of T cell responses to AZD1222 COVID-19 vaccine. Study observations and caveats: A rise in Spike-specific TCR breadth and depth followed two AZD1222 doses. Of spike-specific TCRs, nearly half reportedly target regions left unmutated in variants. In all cases, repertoires were sampled only after the peak T cell response. White British ancestry dominated among donors, who included more females, and clonal diversity was possibly underestimated.

The TCR originated in an adult in good health. The chain recombines TRBV27 with TRBJ1-2; 9 bases map to TRBD1. Sequenced material: peripheral blood, taken on day 0 of AZD1222 vaccination. Written as DNA, the CDR3 is TGTGCCAGCAGTTTATCACACGGGACAGGGTATAACTATGGCTACACCTTC. Amino acid sequence: CASSLSHGTGYNYGYTF.